This T cell receptor (beta chain) is drawn from a study of OX40 agonist ivuxolimab in advanced cancers. Blood was sampled at baseline, cycle 4 day 1, and cycle 7 day 1. The CDR3 runs to 14 residues. V lost 5 bases and J 6 bases, leaving 16 bases between the germline ends. Germline V gene lookup returns CDR1 SGHAT and CDR2 FQNNGV. The table came from immunoSEQ multiplex PCR; TCRdb's copy has only in-frame clones and leaves some out. The data hold about 77,000 clones, with 80% to 90% observed a single time. The V call is TRBV11-2, the J call TRBJ1-1, with D perhaps TRBD1 (5 bases). The sequence was obtained from an adult with an advanced solid tumor such as melanoma, head and neck, liver or kidney cancer. Specimen: CD4+ or CD8+ T cells sorted from blood, collected in a trial of the OX40 agonist ivuxolimab. The CDR3 DNA sequence: TGTGCCAGCAGCCCCGGGACGGAGGTCGCTGAAGCTTTCTTT. Residues: CASSPGTEVAEAFF.